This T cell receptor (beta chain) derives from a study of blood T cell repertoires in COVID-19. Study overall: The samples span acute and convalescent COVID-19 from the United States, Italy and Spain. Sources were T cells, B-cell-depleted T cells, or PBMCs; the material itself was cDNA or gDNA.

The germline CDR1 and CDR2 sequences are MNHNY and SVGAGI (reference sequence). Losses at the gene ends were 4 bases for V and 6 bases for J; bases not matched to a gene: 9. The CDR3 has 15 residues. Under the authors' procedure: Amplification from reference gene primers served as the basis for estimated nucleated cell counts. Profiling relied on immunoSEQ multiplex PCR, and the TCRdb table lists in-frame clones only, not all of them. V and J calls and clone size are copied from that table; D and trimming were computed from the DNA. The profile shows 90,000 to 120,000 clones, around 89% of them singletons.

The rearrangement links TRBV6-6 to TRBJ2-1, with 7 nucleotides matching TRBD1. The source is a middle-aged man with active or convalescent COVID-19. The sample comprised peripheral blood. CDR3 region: CASSFRRDSTNEQFF. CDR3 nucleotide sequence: TGTGCCAGCAGTTTTCGAAGGGACAGCACCAATGAGCAGTTCTTC.